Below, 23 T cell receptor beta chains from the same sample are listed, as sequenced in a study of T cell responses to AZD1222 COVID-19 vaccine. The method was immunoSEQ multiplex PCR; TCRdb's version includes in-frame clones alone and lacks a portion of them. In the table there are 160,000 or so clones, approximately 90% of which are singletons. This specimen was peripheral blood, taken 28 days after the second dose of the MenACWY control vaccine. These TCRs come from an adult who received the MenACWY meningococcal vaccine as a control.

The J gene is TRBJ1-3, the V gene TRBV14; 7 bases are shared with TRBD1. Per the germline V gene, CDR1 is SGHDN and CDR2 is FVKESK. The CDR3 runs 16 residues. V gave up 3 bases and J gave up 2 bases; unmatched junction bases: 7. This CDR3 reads CASSHLAGGTGNTIYF. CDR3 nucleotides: TGTGCCAGCAGCCACCTGGCAGGGGGGACTGGAAACACCATATATTTT.

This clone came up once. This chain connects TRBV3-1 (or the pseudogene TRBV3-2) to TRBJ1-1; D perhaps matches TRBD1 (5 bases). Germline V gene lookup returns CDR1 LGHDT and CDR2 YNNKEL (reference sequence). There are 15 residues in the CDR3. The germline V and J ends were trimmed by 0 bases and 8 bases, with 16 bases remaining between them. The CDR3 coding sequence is TGTGCCAGCAGCCAAGACCCCCATGGGGCCCGGGAAGCTTTCTTT. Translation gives CASSQDPHGAREAFF.

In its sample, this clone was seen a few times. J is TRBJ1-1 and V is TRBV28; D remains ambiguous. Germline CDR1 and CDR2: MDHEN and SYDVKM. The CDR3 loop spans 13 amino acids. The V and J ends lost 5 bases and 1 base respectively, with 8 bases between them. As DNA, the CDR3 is TGTGCCAGCAGTGGCCACCAGAACACTGAAGCTTTCTTT. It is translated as CASSGHQNTEAFF.

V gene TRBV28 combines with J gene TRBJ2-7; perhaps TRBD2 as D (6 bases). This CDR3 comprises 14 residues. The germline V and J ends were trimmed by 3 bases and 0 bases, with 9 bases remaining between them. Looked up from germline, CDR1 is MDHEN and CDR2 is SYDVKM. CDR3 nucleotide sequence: TGTGCCAGCAGTTTTCACGGGGGCTCCTACGAGCAGTACTTC. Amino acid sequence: CASSFHGGSYEQYF.

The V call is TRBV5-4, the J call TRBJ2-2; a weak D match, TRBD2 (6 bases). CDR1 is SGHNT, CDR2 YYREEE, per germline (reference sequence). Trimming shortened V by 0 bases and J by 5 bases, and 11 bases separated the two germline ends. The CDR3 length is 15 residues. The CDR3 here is CASSLGERVTGELFF. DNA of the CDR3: TGTGCCAGCAGCTTGGGAGAGCGGGTAACCGGGGAGCTGTTTTTT.

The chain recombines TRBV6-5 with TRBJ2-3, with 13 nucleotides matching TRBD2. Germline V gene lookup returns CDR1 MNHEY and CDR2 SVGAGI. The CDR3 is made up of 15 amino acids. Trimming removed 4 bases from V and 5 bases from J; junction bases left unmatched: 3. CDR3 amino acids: CASSSGLAGVDTQYF. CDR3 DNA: TGTGCCAGCAGTTCAGGACTAGCGGGAGTAGATACGCAGTATTTT.

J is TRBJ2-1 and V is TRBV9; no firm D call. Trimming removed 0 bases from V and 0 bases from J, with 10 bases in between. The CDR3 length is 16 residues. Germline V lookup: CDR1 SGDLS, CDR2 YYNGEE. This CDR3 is CASSVGARGSYNEQFF. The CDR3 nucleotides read TGTGCCAGCAGCGTAGGAGCGAGAGGCTCCTACAATGAGCAGTTCTTC.

The CDR3, as DNA: TGTGCCAGCAGTCCCCCTCGGGGATTGAACACTGAAGCTTTCTTT. Its translation: CASSPPRGLNTEAFF. V and J are TRBV6-2 or TRBV6-3 and TRBJ1-1; D is uncertain. Germline CDR1 is MNHEY and CDR2 is SVGEGT. V was trimmed by 5 bases and J by 0 bases, leaving 13 bases between them. The CDR3 length is 15 residues.

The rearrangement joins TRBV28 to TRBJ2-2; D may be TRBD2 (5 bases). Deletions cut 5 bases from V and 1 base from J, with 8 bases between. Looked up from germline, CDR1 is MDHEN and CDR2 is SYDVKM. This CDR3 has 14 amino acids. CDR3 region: CASSPGLNTGELFF. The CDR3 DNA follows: TGTGCCAGCAGTCCAGGACTGAACACCGGGGAGCTGTTTTTT.

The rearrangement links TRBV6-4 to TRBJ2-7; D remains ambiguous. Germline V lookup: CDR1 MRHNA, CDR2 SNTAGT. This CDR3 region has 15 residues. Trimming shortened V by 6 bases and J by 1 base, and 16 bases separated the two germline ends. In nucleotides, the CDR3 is TGTGCCAGCAGACAACGTCCTCACCTGTCCTACGAGCAGTACTTC. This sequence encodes CASRQRPHLSYEQYF.

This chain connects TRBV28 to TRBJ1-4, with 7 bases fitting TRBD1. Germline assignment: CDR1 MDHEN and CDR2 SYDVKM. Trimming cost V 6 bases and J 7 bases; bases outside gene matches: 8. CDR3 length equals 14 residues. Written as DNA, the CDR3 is TGTGCCAGCAGAACCCGGGACAGATTTGAAAAACTGTTTTTT. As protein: CASRTRDRFEKLFF. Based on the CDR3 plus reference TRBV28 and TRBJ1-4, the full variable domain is DVKVTQSSRYLVKRTGEKVFLECVQDMDHENMFWYRQDPGLGLRLIYFSYDVKMKEKGDIPEGYSVSREKKERFSLILESASTNQTSMYLCASRTRDRFEKLFFGSGTQLSVL.

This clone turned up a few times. Written as DNA, the CDR3 is TGTGCCAGCAGCCAAGATGGTAGAAGCTCCTACAATGAGCAGTTCTTC. Amino acid sequence: CASSQDGRSSYNEQFF. The rearrangement links TRBV3-1 (or the pseudogene TRBV3-2) to TRBJ2-1; D is uncertain. The CDR3 loop spans 16 amino acids. Trimming took 0 bases from V and 0 from J, leaving 9 bases between them. Germline loops: CDR1 LGHDT, CDR2 YNNKEL (reference sequence).

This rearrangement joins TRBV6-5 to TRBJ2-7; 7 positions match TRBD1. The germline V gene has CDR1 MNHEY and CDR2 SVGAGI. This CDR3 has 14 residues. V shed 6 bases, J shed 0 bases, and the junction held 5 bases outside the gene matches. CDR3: CASRDRPSSYEQYF. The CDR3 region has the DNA TGTGCCAGCAGGGACAGGCCGAGCTCCTACGAGCAGTACTTC.

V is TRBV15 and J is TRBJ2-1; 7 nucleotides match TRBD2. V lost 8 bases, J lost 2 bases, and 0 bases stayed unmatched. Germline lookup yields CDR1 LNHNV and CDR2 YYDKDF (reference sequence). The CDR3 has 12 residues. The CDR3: CATGLAYNEQFF. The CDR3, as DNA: TGTGCCACCGGACTAGCCTACAATGAGCAGTTCTTC.

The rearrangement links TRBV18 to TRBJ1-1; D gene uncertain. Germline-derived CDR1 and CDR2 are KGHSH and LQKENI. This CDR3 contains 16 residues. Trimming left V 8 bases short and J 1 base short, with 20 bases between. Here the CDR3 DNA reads TGTGCCAGCGTAATAGGGAAAGGAAAAACGAACACTGAAGCTTTCTTT. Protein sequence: CASVIGKGKTNTEAFF.

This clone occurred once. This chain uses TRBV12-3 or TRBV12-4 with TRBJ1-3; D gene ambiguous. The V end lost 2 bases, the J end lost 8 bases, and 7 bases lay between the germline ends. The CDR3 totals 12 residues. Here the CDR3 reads CASSLIRDTIYF. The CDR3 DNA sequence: TGTGCCAGCAGTTTAATCCGGGACACCATATATTTT.

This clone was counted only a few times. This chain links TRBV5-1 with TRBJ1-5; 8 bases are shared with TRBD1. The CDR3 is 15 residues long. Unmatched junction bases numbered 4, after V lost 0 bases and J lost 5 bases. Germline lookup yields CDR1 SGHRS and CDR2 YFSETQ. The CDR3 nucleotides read TGCGCCAGCAGCTTGGGGGGACAGGTGGATCAGCCCCAGCATTTT. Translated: CASSLGGQVDQPQHF.

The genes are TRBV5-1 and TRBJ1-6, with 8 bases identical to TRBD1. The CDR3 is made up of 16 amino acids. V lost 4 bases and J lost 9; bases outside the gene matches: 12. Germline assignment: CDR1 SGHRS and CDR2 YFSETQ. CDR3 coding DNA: TGCGCCAGCAGCCCGGACTGGACAGGGCTTGGTTCACCCCTCCACTTT. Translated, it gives CASSPDWTGLGSPLHF.

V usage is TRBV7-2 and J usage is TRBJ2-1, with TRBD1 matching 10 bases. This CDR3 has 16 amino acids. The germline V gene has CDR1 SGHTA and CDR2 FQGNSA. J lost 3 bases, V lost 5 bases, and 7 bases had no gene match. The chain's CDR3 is CASSVSGTGVYNEQFF. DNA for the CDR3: TGTGCCAGCAGCGTATCGGGGACAGGGGTCTACAATGAGCAGTTCTTC.

The CDR3 DNA reads as TGTGCCAGCAGCGTAGCTACGGGAGGGACGGCGCAGTATTTT. As protein: CASSVATGGTAQYF. The chain carries TRBV9 and TRBJ2-3; 8 bases are a match to TRBD2. Germline CDR1 reads SGDLS; CDR2 reads YYNGEE. The CDR3 runs 14 residues. Trimming removed 0 bases from V and 10 bases from J; junction bases left unmatched: 7.

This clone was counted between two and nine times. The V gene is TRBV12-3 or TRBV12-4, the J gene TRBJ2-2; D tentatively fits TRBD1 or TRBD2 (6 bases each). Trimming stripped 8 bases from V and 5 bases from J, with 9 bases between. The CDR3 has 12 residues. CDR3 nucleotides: TGTGCCAGCGGAGGGGGTACCGGGGAGCTGTTTTTT. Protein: CASGGGTGELFF.

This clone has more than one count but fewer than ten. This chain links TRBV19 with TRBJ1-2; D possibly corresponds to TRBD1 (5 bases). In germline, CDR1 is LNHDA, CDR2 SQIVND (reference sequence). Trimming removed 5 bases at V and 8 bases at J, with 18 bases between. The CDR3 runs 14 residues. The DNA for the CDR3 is TGTGCCAGTAGTTCGGCAGGGCCCTGGAGGGGCTACACCTTC. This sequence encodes CASSSAGPWRGYTF.

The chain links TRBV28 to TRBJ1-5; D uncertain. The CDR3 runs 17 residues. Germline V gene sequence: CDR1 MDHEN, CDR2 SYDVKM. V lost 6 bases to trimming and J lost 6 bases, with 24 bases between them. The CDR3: CASSPGSLAVGSQPQHF. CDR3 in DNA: TGTGCCAGCAGCCCCGGGTCCCTGGCGGTGGGGAGTCAGCCCCAGCATTTT.